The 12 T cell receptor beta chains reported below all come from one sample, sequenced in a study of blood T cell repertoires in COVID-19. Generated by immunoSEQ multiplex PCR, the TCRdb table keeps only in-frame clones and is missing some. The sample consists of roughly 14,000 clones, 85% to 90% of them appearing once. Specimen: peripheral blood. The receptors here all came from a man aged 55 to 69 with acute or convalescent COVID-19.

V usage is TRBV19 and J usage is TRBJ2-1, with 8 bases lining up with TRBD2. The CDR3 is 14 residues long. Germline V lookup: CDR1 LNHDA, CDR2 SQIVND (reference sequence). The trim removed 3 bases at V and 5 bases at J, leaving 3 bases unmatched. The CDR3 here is CASSMRREDNEQFF. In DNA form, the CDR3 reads TGTGCCAGTAGTATGCGGCGGGAGGACAATGAGCAGTTCTTC. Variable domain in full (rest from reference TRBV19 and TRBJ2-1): DGGITQSPKYLFRKEGQNVTLSCEQNLNHDAMYWYRQDPGQGLRLIYYSQIVNDFQKGDIAEGYSVSREKKESFPLTVTSAQKNPTAFYLCASSMRREDNEQFFGPGTRLTVL.

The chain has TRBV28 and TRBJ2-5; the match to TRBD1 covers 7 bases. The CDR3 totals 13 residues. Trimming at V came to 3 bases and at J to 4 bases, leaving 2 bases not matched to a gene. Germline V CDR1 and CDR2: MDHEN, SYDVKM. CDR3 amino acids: CASSFPGGETQYF. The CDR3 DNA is TGTGCCAGCAGTTTCCCAGGGGGAGAGACCCAGTACTTC.

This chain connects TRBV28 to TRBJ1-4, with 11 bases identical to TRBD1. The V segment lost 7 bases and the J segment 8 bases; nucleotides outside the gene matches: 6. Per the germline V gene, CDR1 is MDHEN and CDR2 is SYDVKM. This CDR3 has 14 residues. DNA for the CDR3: TGTGCCAGCATCTTCGGGACAGGGGGGGAAAAACTGTTTTTT. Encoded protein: CASIFGTGGEKLFF.

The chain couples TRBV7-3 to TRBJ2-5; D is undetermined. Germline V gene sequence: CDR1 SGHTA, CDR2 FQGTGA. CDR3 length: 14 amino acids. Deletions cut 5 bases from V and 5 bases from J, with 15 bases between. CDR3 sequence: CASSPGSGSETQYF. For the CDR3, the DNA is TGTGCCAGCAGCCCCGGTTCGGGTTCCGAGACCCAGTACTTC.

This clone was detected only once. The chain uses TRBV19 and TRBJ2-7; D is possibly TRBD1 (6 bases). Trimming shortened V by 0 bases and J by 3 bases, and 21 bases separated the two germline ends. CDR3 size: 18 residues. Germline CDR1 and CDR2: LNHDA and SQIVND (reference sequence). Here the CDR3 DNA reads TGTGCCAGTAGTATAGAGATCTTTGGGGGCCCTGGGGGCTACGAGCAGTACTTC. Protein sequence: CASSIEIFGGPGGYEQYF.

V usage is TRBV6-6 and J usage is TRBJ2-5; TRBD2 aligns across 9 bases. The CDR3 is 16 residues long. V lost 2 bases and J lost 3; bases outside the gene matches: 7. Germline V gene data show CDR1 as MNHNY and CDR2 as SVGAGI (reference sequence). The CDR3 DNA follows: TGTGCCAGCAGTTACAACGGCGGGGGGGTCGAAGAGACCCAGTACTTC. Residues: CASSYNGGGVEETQYF.

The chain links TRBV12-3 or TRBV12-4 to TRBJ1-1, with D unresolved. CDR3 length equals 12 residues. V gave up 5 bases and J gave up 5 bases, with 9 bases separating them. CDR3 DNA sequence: TGTGCCAGCAGTCCACTATATACTGAAGCTTTCTTT. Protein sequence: CASSPLYTEAFF.

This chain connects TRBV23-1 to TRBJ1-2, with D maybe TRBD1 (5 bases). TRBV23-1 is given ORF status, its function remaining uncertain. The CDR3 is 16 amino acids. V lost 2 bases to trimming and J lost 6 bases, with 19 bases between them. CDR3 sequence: CASSQTRSRQRDGYTF. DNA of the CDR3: TGCGCCAGCAGTCAAACTCGATCCCGACAGCGTGATGGCTACACCTTC.

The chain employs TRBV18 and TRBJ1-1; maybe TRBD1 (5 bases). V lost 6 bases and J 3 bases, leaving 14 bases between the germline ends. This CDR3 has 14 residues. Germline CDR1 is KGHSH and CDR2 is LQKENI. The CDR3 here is CASSPDIPYTEAFF. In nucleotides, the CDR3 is TGTGCCAGCTCCCCGGACATCCCGTACACTGAAGCTTTCTTT.

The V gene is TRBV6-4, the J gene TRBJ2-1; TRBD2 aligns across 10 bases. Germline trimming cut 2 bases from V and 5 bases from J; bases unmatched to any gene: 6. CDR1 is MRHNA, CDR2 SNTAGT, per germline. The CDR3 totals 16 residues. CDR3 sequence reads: CASSDEAGGPHNEQFF. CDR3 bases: TGTGCCAGCAGTGACGAAGCGGGAGGGCCCCACAATGAGCAGTTCTTC.

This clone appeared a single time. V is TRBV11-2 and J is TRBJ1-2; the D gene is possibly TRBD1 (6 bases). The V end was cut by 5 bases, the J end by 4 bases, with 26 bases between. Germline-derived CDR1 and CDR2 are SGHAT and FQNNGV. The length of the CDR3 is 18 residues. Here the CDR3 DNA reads TGTGCCAGCAGCCCAGTACGGGACACTCCCCTAAGTCCCTATGGCTACACCTTC. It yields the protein CASSPVRDTPLSPYGYTF.

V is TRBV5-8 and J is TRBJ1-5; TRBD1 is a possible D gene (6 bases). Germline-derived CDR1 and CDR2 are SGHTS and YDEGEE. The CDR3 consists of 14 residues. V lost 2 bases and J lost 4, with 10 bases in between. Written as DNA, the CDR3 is TGTGCCAGCAGCTTACAGGGATTTAATCAGCCCCAGCATTTT. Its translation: CASSLQGFNQPQHF.